A selection of T cell receptor beta chains follows, all from one sample in a study of blood T cell repertoires in COVID-19. Produced via immunoSEQ multiplex PCR; TCRdb's table is partial and in-frame only. The sample records under 300,000 clones, 88% being singletons. The sequencing input was peripheral blood. These receptor sequences come from a woman aged 30 to 39 with acute or convalescent COVID-19. Each CDR3 is given with its conserved first and last residue. The D gene is left open where the match is weak. Rows may omit the clone size; those that give it use once, few, many or a size class.

j_call	clone_size	v_call	d_call	cdr3_nt	cdr3_aa
TRBJ2-5	.	TRBV5-4	.	TGTGCCAGCAGCTCCAGCCAAGAGACCCAGTACTTC	CASSSSQETQYF
TRBJ2-1	.	TRBV7-9	.	TGTGCCGGGTCCCGGGAACTCCAGTACAATGAGCAGTTCTTC	CAGSRELQYNEQFF
TRBJ1-3	.	TRBV24-1	.	TGTGCCACCAGTGGCCCGGGACTCTCTGGAAACACCATATATTTT	CATSGPGLSGNTIYF
TRBJ2-7	.	TRBV19	TRBD1	TGTGCCAGTAGTAGGGACAGCTACGAGCAGTACTTC	CASSRDSYEQYF
TRBJ2-2	once	TRBV29-1	.	TGCAGCGTTGCTGGCAGGGGATCCGGGGAGCTGTTTTTT	CSVAGRGSGELFF
TRBJ2-3	once	TRBV12-3/TRBV12-4	.	TGTGCCAGCAGTTTAGGCGTGGATACGCAGTATTTT	CASSLGVDTQYF
TRBJ2-7	.	TRBV14	.	TGTGCCAGCAGTCTCGCAAGGGGGAGCTCCTACGAGCAGTACTTC	CASSLARGSSYEQYF
TRBJ1-5	.	TRBV30	.	TGTGCCTGGAGTCGGGGAGGGGACAATCAGCCCCAGCATTTT	CAWSRGGDNQPQHF
TRBJ2-5	.	TRBV7-2	.	TGTGCCAGCAGCAACCGCGGCACCCAGTACTTC	CASSNRGTQYF
TRBJ1-1	.	TRBV9	TRBD1	TGTGCCAGCAGCGTAGACGAGTCAGGGGGTTTGAAGGCTGAAGCTTTCTTT	CASSVDESGGLKAEAFF
TRBJ2-1	once	TRBV3-1/TRBV3-2	.	TGTGCCAGCACCCAACTTAATGAGCAGTTCTTC	CASTQLNEQFF
TRBJ1-2	.	TRBV7-2	.	TGTGCCAGCAGCCATCCAGGGAAATATGGCTACACCTTC	CASSHPGKYGYTF
TRBJ1-6	.	TRBV11-3	.	TGTGCCAGCAGCTTAGATTTGGGTCCCTCGGGTAATTCACCCCTCCACTTT	CASSLDLGPSGNSPLHF
TRBJ2-3	.	TRBV10-3	.	TGTGCCATCACTGACCCAACAACAGATACGCAGTATTTT	CAITDPTTDTQYF
TRBJ2-3	.	TRBV14	.	TGTGCCAGCAGCCAAACGGGCGGGACGAGCACAGATACGCAGTATTTT	CASSQTGGTSTDTQYF
TRBJ1-4	.	TRBV5-1	TRBD1	TGCGCCAGCAGCTTGGGAGGAGGACAGGGAGGTGAAAAACTGTTTTTT	CASSLGGGQGGEKLFF
TRBJ2-7	.	TRBV25-1	.	TGTGCCAGCAGCCAAACGGGGGTCTACGAGCAGTACTTC	CASSQTGVYEQYF
TRBJ2-3	.	TRBV7-6	TRBD2	TGTGCCAGCAGCTTAGCGGTAGCGGGCAGCACAGATACGCAGTATTTT	CASSLAVAGSTDTQYF
TRBJ2-5	.	TRBV9	TRBD2	TGTGCCAGCAGCCTCAGCGGGATCGGAGAGACCCAGTACTTC	CASSLSGIGETQYF
TRBJ2-7	few	TRBV29-1	TRBD2	TGCAGCGTTGCGGGACTAGCGGGAAGGAGCTCCTACGAGCAGTACTTC	CSVAGLAGRSSYEQYF
TRBJ2-3	.	TRBV9	TRBD2	TGTGCCAGCAGCCCCCGCCTAGCGGGAGACTCAGATACGCAGTATTTT	CASSPRLAGDSDTQYF
TRBJ2-3	.	TRBV19	TRBD2	TGTGCCAGTAGTATCGAACTAGCGACCGATACGCAGTATTTT	CASSIELATDTQYF
TRBJ1-2	.	TRBV29-1	.	TGCAGCGTTGAACCCCGGGCAGGGGTTCCCTATGGCTACACCTTC	CSVEPRAGVPYGYTF
TRBJ2-3	.	TRBV27	.	TGTGCCAGCAGTTTTGCAGGGATGCGGCAGTATTTT	CASSFAGMRQYF
TRBJ2-2	.	TRBV6-5	TRBD2	TGTGCCAGCAAAGGGGAGGGAGGGTCCCCCGGGGAGCTGTTTTTT	CASKGEGGSPGELFF
TRBJ2-6	.	TRBV15	TRBD1	TGTGCCACCAGCAGAGCCGGGGACAGGGGGGTCTCTGGGGCCAACGTCCTGACTTTC	CATSRAGDRGVSGANVLTF
TRBJ2-7	.	TRBV5-1	.	TGCGCCAGCAGCCGGCAGCGGAGCTCCTACGAGCAGTACTTC	CASSRQRSSYEQYF
TRBJ1-6	.	TRBV27	TRBD1	TGTGCCAGCAGGGGACAGACTAATTCACCCCTCCACTTT	CASRGQTNSPLHF
TRBJ1-5	.	TRBV30	TRBD1	TGTGCCTGGAGTGTAGGAACGACAGGGCGTGACAATCAGCCCCAGCATTTT	CAWSVGTTGRDNQPQHF
TRBJ2-2	.	TRBV2	TRBD1	TGTGCCAGCAGTACCCAGGGGGCGAACACCGGGGAGCTGTTTTTT	CASSTQGANTGELFF
TRBJ2-1	.	TRBV19	.	TGTGCCAGTAGTCTCCTTTTTCGTGGACTCAGTGAGCAGTTCTTC	CASSLLFRGLSEQFF
TRBJ1-6	few	TRBV4-2	TRBD1	TGTGCCAGCAGCCAAGATAGACAGGGCTATTCACCCCTCCACTTT	CASSQDRQGYSPLHF
TRBJ2-1	.	TRBV12-5	TRBD2	TGTGCTAGTGGTTTAATACTAGCGGGAGGGCCAGATGAGCAGTTCTTC	CASGLILAGGPDEQFF
TRBJ2-7	.	TRBV27	.	TGTGCCAGCAGTTTATATGCGGGAAGCTCCTACGAGCAGTACTTC	CASSLYAGSSYEQYF
TRBJ2-7	.	TRBV7-2	TRBD2	TGTGCCAGCAGCTTAGGCGGGAGGGGAGAGCAGTACTTC	CASSLGGRGEQYF
TRBJ2-7	.	TRBV27	.	TGTGCCAGCAGTTTCAGACAGGATTTTTCCCGATCCTACGAGCAGTACTTC	CASSFRQDFSRSYEQYF
TRBJ2-7	.	TRBV20-1	TRBD2	TGCAGTGCTCCTAGCGGATACGAGCAGTACTTC	CSAPSGYEQYF
TRBJ2-1	.	TRBV6-2/TRBV6-3	TRBD2	TGTGCCAGCAGTTACGGACCGGGACTAGCGGGATATGAGCAGTTCTTC	CASSYGPGLAGYEQFF
TRBJ2-7	.	TRBV9	.	TGTGCCAGCAGCGTAGTTGGCGGAGGGGAGTACGAGCAGTACTTT	CASSVVGGGEYEQYF
TRBJ2-2	.	TRBV14	.	TGTGCCAGCAGGAACAGTGATGAATCCAGAACCGGGGACGGGGAGCTGTTTTTT	CASRNSDESRTGDGELFF
TRBJ2-6	.	TRBV7-3	TRBD2	TGTGCCAGCAGCGCAAAGAGCGGGAGGGCTCTGGGTCCTGGGGCCAACGTCCTGACTTTC	CASSAKSGRALGPGANVLTF
TRBJ1-1	.	TRBV5-8	.	TGTGCCAGCAGCTTGACCGGGGGTAACACTGAAGCTTTCTTT	CASSLTGGNTEAFF
TRBJ2-1	.	TRBV19	TRBD2	TGTGCCAGTAGTATTACTCGGACTAGCGGTTCCTACAATGAGCAGTTCTTC	CASSITRTSGSYNEQFF
TRBJ2-1	.	TRBV6-5	TRBD2	TGTGCCAGCAAGGCTAGCGGGAGCATTGATAATGAGCAGTTCTTC	CASKASGSIDNEQFF
TRBJ2-7	.	TRBV10-1	.	TGCGCCAGCGAGGACAGCGAGGGGGAGCAGTACTTC	CASEDSEGEQYF
TRBJ2-7	few	TRBV3-1/TRBV3-2	TRBD2	TGTGCCAGCGGAGCGGGAGCCTACGAGCAGTACTTC	CASGAGAYEQYF